This TCR beta chain was obtained from a study of blood T cell dynamics during melanoma immunotherapy. As for time point: pre-treatment baseline. Samples come from before therapy and from week 3 after the first blockade cycle. Response was assessed by RECIST 1.1 at 12 weeks, except a couple of rapid progressors. Profiled with immunoSEQ multiplex PCR; TCRdb holds only in-frame clones, not every one. The data show over 20,000 clones, over 85% seen once. CDR3 length: 14 residues. V was trimmed by 5 bases and J by 6 bases, leaving 16 bases between them. Germline V gene data show CDR1 as SGHNT and CDR2 as YENEEA.

This specimen was blood, taken from a patient treated with checkpoint blockade. This TCR derives from a human donor with melanoma. The rearrangement joins TRBV11-3 to TRBJ1-1; unclear D gene. The CDR3 spells CASSLWTSIAEAFF. The DNA for the CDR3 is TGTGCCAGCAGCCTATGGACCTCAATCGCTGAAGCTTTCTTT.